A selection of T cell receptor beta chains follows, all from one sample in a study of human T cells and chemical hapten exposure. TCRdb passed the RACE reads through MiXCR, listing each CDR3 protein once. The table includes around 380,000 distinct CDR3 sequences, 4.8% detected once. This specimen was whole blood, taken in connection with sensitization to the hapten diphenylcyclopropenone (DPC). The receptors come from a woman aged 45-60 years with alopecia areata. Some clones in this sample may be carry-over from other donors' samples. CDR3s include the opening cysteine and the closing phenylalanine or tryptophan. A D gene is named only where the DNA matches it firmly. The size of a clone is reported for some rows only, either as once, few or many, or as a class for expanded clones.

TRBJ1-4 NA TRBV5-1 TRBD1 TGCGCCAGCAGCCTCTCACCCGTTGACAGGGGGGGCGAAAAACTGTTTTTT CASSLSPVDRGGEKLFF
TRBJ2-5 NA TRBV6-1 NA TGTGCCAGCAGAGAACAGGCCGGGGAGACCCAGTACTTC CASREQAGETQYF
TRBJ1-3 few TRBV20-1 NA TGCAGTGCCCACAACTCTGGAAACACCATATATTTT CSAHNSGNTIYF
TRBJ2-7 many TRBV11-2 NA TGTGCCAGCAGCCTTAGGGGATACGAGCAGTACTTC CASSLRGYEQYF
TRBJ2-5 many TRBV21-1 NA TGTGCCAGCAGCAAAGCTTCAGGGACAGGGGGTCAAGAGACCCAGTACTTC CASSKASGTGGQETQYF
TRBJ2-4 many TRBV10-2 NA TGCGCCAGCAGCCCTACTGACTCGTTGCGGTACTTC CASSPTDSLRYF
TRBJ1-5 NA TRBV7-9 NA TGTGCCAGCAGCTTAGCGCTAGCGGGAGGCAATCAGCCCCAGCATTTT CASSLALAGGNQPQHF
TRBJ2-1 many TRBV2 NA TGTGCCCGACGAGGCAGGGACTCCTACAATGAGCAGTTCTTC CARRGRDSYNEQFF
TRBJ1-3 NA TRBV14 NA TGTGCCAGCAGCCAAATGGACACCATATATTTT CASSQMDTIYF
TRBJ2-7 few TRBV27 NA TGTGCCAGCAGTTTATATCCGGCGTTGGGGGAGCAGTACTTC CASSLYPALGEQYF
TRBJ1-2 NA TRBV2 NA TGTGCCAGCAGAGACACGCAGATTGGCTACACCTTC CASRDTQIGYTF
TRBJ2-1 NA TRBV25-1 TRBD2 TGTGCCAGCAGTCCCAGCGGGACGGTGGATGAGCAGTTCTTC CASSPSGTVDEQFF
TRBJ2-7 many TRBV3-1 TRBD2 TGTGCCAGCAGCCAAGAGAGGGACTACTACGAGCAGTACTTC CASSQERDYYEQYF
TRBJ2-3 NA TRBV20-1 TRBD1 TGCAGTGCAACCGGGACAGGAGGCACAGATACGCAGTATTTT CSATGTGGTDTQYF
TRBJ2-4 many TRBV28 TRBD2 TGTGCCAGCAGTTCCCTGGTAGCCTCGGGACTAGCGGGGGGAAACATTCAGTACTTC CASSSLVASGLAGGNIQYF
TRBJ2-1 NA TRBV5-1 TRBD1 TGCGCCAGCAGCTTGCGACAGGGGGGGTACAATGAGCAGTTCTTC CASSLRQGGYNEQFF
TRBJ2-3 few TRBV2 TRBD2 TGTGCCAGCATGGGACTAGCGGTTAGCACAGATACGCAGTATTTT CASMGLAVSTDTQYF
TRBJ1-1 many TRBV20-1 NA TGCAGTGCCACACGCCCGGGGGCAAAAACTGAAGCTTTCTTT CSATRPGAKTEAFF
TRBJ1-4 NA TRBV7-8 NA TGTGCCAGCAACGGGGGTACAACTAATGAAAAACTGTTTTTT CASNGGTTNEKLFF
TRBJ1-6 NA TRBV5-1 TRBD1 TGCGCCAGCAGCTTGGCCGGACAGGGGCGATCACCCCTCCACTTT CASSLAGQGRSPLHF
TRBJ2-1 few TRBV28 TRBD2 TGTGCCAGCAGTTTTGCTAGCGGTAGCTCCTACAATGAGCAGTTCTTC CASSFASGSSYNEQFF
TRBJ1-4 NA TRBV12-3/TRBV12-4 NA TGTGCCAGCAGTCCCGGGGGAAAACTGTTTTTT CASSPGGKLFF
TRBJ2-7 many TRBV29-1 NA TGCAGCGTTGAAGGTCTGGGGATCGAGCAGTACTTC CSVEGLGIEQYF
TRBJ2-2 NA TRBV20-1 TRBD2 TGCAGTGCTAGAGTGAGGGGACTAGCGAACACCGGGGAGCTGTTTTTT CSARVRGLANTGELFF